The source of this T cell receptor beta chain is a study of blood T cells in healthy people across ages. After removal of 7 bases from V and 10 bases from J, the junction contained 11 bases not matched to a gene. Germline V gives CDR1 MNHEY, CDR2 SMNVEV (reference sequence). The CDR3 has 14 residues. A second PCR of about 6 to 12 cycles used a sample-barcoded 5' primer and a J-beta primer mix. The template-switch adaptor was a 5' adaptor with 12 random nucleotides. It tagged each cDNA molecule. A single record per CDR3 protein comes from TCRdb applying MiXCR to the 5' RACE reads. Here the sample spans fewer than 950,000 distinct CDR3 sequences, roughly 53% being singletons.

What was sequenced was blood. This receptor was obtained from a man older than 75 in good health. The rearrangement uses TRBV27 and TRBJ2-1; 9 bases are shared with TRBD2. The CDR3 sequence is CASKRTSEAYEQFF. CDR3 sequence (DNA): TGTGCCAGCAAGAGGACTAGCGAAGCCTACGAGCAGTTCTTC.